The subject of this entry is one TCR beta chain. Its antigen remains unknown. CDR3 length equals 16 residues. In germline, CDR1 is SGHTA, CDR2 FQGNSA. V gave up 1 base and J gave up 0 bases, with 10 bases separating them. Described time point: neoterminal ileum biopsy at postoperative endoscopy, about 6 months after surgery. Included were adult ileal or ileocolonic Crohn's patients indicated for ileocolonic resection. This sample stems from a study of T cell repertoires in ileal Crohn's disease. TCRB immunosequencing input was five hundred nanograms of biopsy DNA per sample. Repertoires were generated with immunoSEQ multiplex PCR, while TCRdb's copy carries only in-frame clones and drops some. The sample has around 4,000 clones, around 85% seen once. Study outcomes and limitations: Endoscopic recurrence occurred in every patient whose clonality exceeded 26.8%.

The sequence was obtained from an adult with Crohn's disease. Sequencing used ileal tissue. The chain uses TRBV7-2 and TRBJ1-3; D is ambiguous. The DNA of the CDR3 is TGTGCCAGCAGCTTAGGGTCCAGGATCTCTGGAAACACCATATATTTT. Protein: CASSLGSRISGNTIYF.